The sequence of this T cell receptor beta chain was determined in a study of T cells in Graves' hyperthyroidism and ophthalmopathy. In this sample, this clonotype turned up many times. Trimming took off 2 bases at V and 9 bases at J, with 14 bases between the two ends. The CDR3 contains 13 residues. Germline values: CDR1 GTSNPN, CDR2 SVGIG (reference sequence). Amplified TCR beta CDR3 regions derived from RNA transcripts. The primer set for the first-round RT-PCR of the TCR CDR3 was HTBI. MiXCR, applied by TCRdb to the multiplex PCR reads, yields one record per CDR3 protein. Among some 580,000 distinct CDR3 sequences, about a sixth were seen once, and the ten largest hold roughly 3.4%.

The specimen was blood. The chain carries TRBV30 and TRBJ1-5; D is perhaps TRBD1 (5 bases). The receptor comes from a woman aged 40 to 49 with Graves' ophthalmopathy. The DNA for the CDR3 is TGTGCCTGGAGTCCTGGGGACCTGCGGCCCCAGCATTTT. Protein product: CAWSPGDLRPQHF.